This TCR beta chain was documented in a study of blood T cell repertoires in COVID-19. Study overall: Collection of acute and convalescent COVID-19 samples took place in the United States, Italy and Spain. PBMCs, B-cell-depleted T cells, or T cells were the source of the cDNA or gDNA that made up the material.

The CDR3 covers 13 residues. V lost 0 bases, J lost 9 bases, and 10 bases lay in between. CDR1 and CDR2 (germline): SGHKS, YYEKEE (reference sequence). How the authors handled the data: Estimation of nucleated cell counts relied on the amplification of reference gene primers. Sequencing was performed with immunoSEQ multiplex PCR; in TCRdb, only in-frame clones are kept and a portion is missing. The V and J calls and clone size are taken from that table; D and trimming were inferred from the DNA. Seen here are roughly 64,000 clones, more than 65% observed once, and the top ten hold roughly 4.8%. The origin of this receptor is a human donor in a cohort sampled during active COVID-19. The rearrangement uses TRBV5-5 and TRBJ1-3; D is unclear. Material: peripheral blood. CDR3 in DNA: TGTGCCAGCAGCTTGGAGGGAGTAAGCACCATATATTTT. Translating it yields CASSLEGVSTIYF.